This T cell receptor beta chain was retrieved from a study of blood T cell repertoires in COVID-19 (dated by TCRdb to 2020 to 2022). For context, the study as a whole: Collaborator samples came from the United States, Italy and Spain and covered acute and convalescent phases of COVID-19. The dataset comprised deeply sampled blood TCRbeta repertoires from subjects exposed to, actively infected with, or recovered from COVID-19. The repertoires were released in a freely available public database meant as a resource for research on the immune response to SARS-CoV-2. The prospective study material was composed of cDNA or gDNA derived from T cells, B-cell-depleted T cells, or PBMCs. A de-identified subject ID, COVID-19 status, age in years and sex were almost always included in the sample metadata. Samples came from the ongoing ImmuneRACE study (first 160 participants) plus 1,254 subjects from 6 global collaborators. Where HLA class I and class II types were available, the types were taken from metadata supplied by the sample provider, not from assay-based typing. Study-level results and caveats: The amount of clinical and demographic metadata varied by source and participant and was provided uncurated.

At one collaborating source in Seattle, patients were enrolled during active infection and were followed longitudinally through the course of disease. Collaborating institutions collected whole blood in K2EDTA tubes following their own protocols. For TCRbeta analysis, collaborators shipped samples as frozen whole blood, isolated PBMCs, or DNA extracted from either of those sample types. Looking up the germline V gene yields CDR1 MGHRA and CDR2 YSYEKL. V is cut by 1 base and J by 6 bases, and the space between the germline ends is 13 bases. The CDR3 holds 15 amino acids from the cysteine to the phenylalanine. Only CDR3 DNA remains: 45 bases, in frame from the first base. As for this clone: The clone's antigen remains unknown. No much larger clone exists at a distance of one base, and base qualities are not known.

TCRbeta CDR3 regions were amplified from genomic DNA using the immunoSEQ Assay, a bias-controlled multiplex PCR. The source study handled its data this way. Nucleated cell counts per sample were estimated from amplification of reference gene primers within the assay. To quantify the absolute abundance of each unique TCRbeta CDR3 rearrangement, sequence reads were collapsed and filtered. For each sample, productive Simpson clonality was calculated as the square root of Simpson's diversity index across productive rearrangements. This immuneACCESS table, as held by TCRdb, lists in-frame sequences with V and J called but not all clones. Of the missing ones, under half trace to an unresolved V gene in checked studies; the others have no known cause. V, J and clone size derive from that table, while D and trimming were established from the DNA sequence. The sample yields fewer than 500,000 clones; roughly 90% were counted once. The biggest ten clones account for less than 0.95% of the sample.

Sample: peripheral blood. The rearrangement combines TRBV4-1 with TRBJ1-5, with a weak D call of TRBD1 (6 bases match). The source is a young man with COVID-19, enrolled during active disease. The CDR3 protein is CASSQAETGSQPQHF. The sequenced DNA: TGCGCCAGCAGCCAAGCCGAAACAGGGTCTCAGCCCCAGCATTTT.